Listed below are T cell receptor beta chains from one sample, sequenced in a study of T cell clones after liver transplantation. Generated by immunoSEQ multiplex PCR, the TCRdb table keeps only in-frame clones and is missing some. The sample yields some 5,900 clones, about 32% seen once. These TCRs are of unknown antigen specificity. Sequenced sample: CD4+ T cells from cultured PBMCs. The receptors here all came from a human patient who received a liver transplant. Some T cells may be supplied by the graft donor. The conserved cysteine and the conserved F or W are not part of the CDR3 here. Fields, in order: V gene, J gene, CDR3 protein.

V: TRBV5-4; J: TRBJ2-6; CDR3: ASSPTLPGANVLT
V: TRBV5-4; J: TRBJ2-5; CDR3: ASSYGVRAQETQY
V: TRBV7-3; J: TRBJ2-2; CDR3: ASSPSRANTGELF
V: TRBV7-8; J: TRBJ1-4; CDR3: ASSLSNSLGEKLF
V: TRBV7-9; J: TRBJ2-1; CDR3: ASSLLITGGDNEQF
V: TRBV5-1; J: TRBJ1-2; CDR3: ASSFSHSPGGGYT
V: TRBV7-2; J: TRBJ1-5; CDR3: ASSQTAYQPQH
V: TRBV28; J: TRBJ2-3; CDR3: ASREGTSTDTQY
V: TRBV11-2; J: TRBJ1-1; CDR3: ASSLGRMNAF
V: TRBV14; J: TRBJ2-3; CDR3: ASSPFPDTQY
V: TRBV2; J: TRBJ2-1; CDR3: ASSGYNEQF
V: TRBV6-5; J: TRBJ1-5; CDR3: ASNRYSNQPQH
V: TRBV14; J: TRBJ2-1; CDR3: ASSKQGYEQF
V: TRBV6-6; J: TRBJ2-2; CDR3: ASSPRTGSTGELF
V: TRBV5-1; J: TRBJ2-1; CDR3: ASSLAVAPLSYNEQF
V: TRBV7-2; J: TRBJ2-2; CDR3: ASSFYVTGELF
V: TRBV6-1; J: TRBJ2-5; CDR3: ASSEPLGGKYQETQY
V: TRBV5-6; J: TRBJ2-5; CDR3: ASSPPTGVETQY
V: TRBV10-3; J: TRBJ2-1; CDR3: AISERGGSYNEQF
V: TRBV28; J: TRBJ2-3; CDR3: GSRGWDTQY
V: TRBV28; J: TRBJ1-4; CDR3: ASSTGFRHEKLF
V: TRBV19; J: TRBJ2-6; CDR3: ASSPGRGLANVLT
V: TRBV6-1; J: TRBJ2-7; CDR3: ASERQGLYEQY
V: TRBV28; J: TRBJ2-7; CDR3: ASSSRVRGPYEQY
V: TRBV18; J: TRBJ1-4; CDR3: ASSPQRGEKLF
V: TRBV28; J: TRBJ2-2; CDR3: ASRSSGWGIKNTGELF
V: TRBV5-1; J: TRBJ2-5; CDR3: ASSSRDSGSSRTQY
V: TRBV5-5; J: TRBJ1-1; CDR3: ASSLVVGNTEAF
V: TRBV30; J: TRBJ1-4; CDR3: AWSIDRAEKLF
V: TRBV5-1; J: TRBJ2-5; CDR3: ASSFLAGRYQETQY
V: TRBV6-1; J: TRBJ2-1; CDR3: ASSGLAGTVDEQF
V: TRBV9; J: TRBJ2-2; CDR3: ASSVGGANTGELF
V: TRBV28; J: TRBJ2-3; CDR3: ASSLPVASTQY
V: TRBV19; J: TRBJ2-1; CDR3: ASSISGLAGGSF
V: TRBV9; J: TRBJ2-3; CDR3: ASSADRSTDTQY
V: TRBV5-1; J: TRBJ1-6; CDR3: ASSLEQPNSYNSPLH
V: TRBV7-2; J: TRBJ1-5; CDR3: ASSGGTRSGQPQH
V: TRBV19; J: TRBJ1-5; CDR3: ASSIGGTGINQPQH
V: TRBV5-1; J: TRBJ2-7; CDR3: ASSLLGTYEQY
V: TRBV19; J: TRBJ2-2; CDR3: ASSMGQGVTGELF
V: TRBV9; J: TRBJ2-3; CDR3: ASSTRTDTQY
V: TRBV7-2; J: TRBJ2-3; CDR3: ASSLSSTDTQY
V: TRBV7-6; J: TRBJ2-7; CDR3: ASSLEGLGGREQY
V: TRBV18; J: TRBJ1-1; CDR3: ASSLDRDSNTEAF
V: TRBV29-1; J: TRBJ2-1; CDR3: SARTSGNEQF